The 4 T cell receptor beta chains given below trace back to one sample, sequenced in a study of a mutant IDH1 vaccine in newly diagnosed glioma. Repertoires were generated with immunoSEQ multiplex PCR, while TCRdb's copy carries only in-frame clones and drops some. The sample lists more than 25,000 clones; around 90% were seen once. Time point indicated: week 5, during vaccination. Alongside topical imiquimod, each dose of vaccine comprised 300 ug of mutant IDH1 20-mer peptide. Antigen specificity for these receptors is unknown. The sample was peripheral blood mononuclear cells (PBMCs), taken from a glioma patient whose treatment included an IDH1 peptide vaccine. Every receptor here comes from a woman in her 40s with glioma. Some clones in this sample may be carry-over from other donors' samples.

The chain's CDR3 is CASRTEGGNTEAFF. The CDR3, as DNA: TGTGCCAGCAGAACGGAGGGGGGGAACACTGAAGCTTTCTTT. The chain uses TRBV28 and TRBJ1-1, with TRBD1 as a possible D gene (6 bases). The CDR3 is 14 amino acids. From germline, CDR1 is MDHEN and CDR2 SYDVKM. Deletions cut 6 bases from V and 1 base from J, with 12 bases between.

This clone was observed a single time. The chain recombines TRBV7-2 with TRBJ2-7; D could derive from TRBD1 or TRBD2 (5 bases each). Trimming left V 4 bases short and J 5 bases short, with 18 bases between. The length of the CDR3 is 15 residues. Germline-derived CDR1 and CDR2 are SGHTA and FQGNSA. CDR3 residues: CASSYSGRPSNEQYF. CDR3 DNA sequence: TGTGCCAGCAGCTACTCGGGGCGTCCCTCGAACGAGCAGTACTTC.

J is TRBJ2-1 and V is TRBV14; no clear D gene. V lost 4 bases and J lost 2, with 3 bases in between. This CDR3 has 12 residues. Germline V gene sequence: CDR1 SGHDN, CDR2 FVKESK. For the CDR3, the DNA is TGTGCCAGCAGCCTGACCTACAATGAGCAGTTCTTC. As protein: CASSLTYNEQFF. Full variable domain (remainder filled in from reference TRBV14 and TRBJ2-1): EAGVTQFPSHSVIEKGQTVTLRCDPISGHDNLYWYRRVMGKEIKFLLHFVKESKQDESGMPNNRFLAERTGGTYSTLKVQPAELEDSGVYFCASSLTYNEQFFGPGTRLTVL.

The chain has TRBV28 and TRBJ1-5; the D gene is possibly TRBD1 (5 bases). The CDR3 is 14 residues long. V dropped 6 bases and J dropped 0 bases, with 9 bases sitting between them. In germline, CDR1 is MDHEN, CDR2 SYDVKM. Here the CDR3 reads CASSLRDSNQPQHF. The CDR3 DNA follows: TGTGCCAGCAGCCTCAGGGATAGCAATCAGCCCCAGCATTTT.